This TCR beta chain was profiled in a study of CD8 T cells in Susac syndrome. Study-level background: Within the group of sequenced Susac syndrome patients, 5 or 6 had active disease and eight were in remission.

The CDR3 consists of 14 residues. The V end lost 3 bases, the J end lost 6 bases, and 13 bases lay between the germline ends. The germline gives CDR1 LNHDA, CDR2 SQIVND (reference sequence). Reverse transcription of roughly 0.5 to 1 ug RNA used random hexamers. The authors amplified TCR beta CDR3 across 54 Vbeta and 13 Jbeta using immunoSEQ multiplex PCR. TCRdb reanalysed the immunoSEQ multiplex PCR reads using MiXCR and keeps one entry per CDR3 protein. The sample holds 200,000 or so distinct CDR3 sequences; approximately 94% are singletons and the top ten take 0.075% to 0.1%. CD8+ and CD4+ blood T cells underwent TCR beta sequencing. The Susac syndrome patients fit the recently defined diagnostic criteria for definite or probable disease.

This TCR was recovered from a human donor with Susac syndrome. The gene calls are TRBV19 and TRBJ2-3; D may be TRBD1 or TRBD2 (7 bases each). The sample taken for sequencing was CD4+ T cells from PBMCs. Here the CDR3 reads CASSMTGRADTQYF. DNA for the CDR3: TGTGCCAGTAGTATGACAGGGAGGGCTGATACGCAGTATTTT.